What follows describes a single TCR beta chain. The data stem from a study of CD8+CD57+ T cells in acquired aplastic anemia. Genomic DNA templated the TCR beta VDJ and CDR3 profiling. TCRdb re-derived calls from the reads in MiXCR, one entry per CDR3 protein. The sample lists about 240,000 distinct CDR3 sequences, around half occurring once. V was clipped by 5 bases and J by 0 bases, with 17 bases between them. The V gene's germline CDR1 is SEHNR and CDR2 FQNEAQ (reference sequence). The CDR3 length is 17 residues. All sequencing subjects had displayed CD8+CD57+ cell expansion on flow cytometry. Patients were untreated when blood was sampled.

The sequenced material came from sorted CD4+, CD8+, or CD8+CD57+ T cells (not recorded which) from PBMCs. The chain employs TRBV7-9 and TRBJ2-1, with D tentatively TRBD2 (6 bases). This receptor was identified in a human donor with aplastic anemia. CDR3 bases: TGTGCCAGCAGCGTTGAAGAAGGGAGGAACTCCTACAATGAGCAGTTCTTC. The encoded protein is CASSVEEGRNSYNEQFF.